Presented here are 2 T cell receptor beta chains from one specimen sequenced in a study of cytomegalovirus exposure and HLA in healthy donors. 13 Jbeta primers and 60 Vbeta primers were used for the PCR. The repertoire was sequenced with immunoSEQ multiplex PCR; TCRdb's copy has only in-frame clones and lacks some. The table lists under 200,000 clones, 60% to 85% of them singletons. Input material: PBMCs. The origin of the receptors is a woman between 45 and 65 years old in good health and CMV-seropositive.

This rearrangement joins TRBV11-3 to TRBJ2-3; D may be TRBD2 (5 bases). Germline V gene lookup returns CDR1 SGHNT and CDR2 YENEEA. Trimming removed 1 base from V and 6 bases from J, with 8 bases in between. The CDR3 loop spans 13 amino acids. DNA for the CDR3: TGTGCCAGCAGCTTAGGAGGGATGGATACGCAGTATTTT. Translating it yields CASSLGGMDTQYF.

This clone is medium-sized in the sample. The chain links TRBV19 to TRBJ1-5; D not resolved. The CDR3 extends over 15 amino acids. Germline V gives CDR1 LNHDA, CDR2 SQIVND (reference sequence). V lost 5 bases to trimming and J lost 0 bases, with 11 bases between them. CDR3 region: CASSLQDYSNQPQHF. For the CDR3, the DNA is TGTGCCAGTAGTTTGCAGGACTATAGCAATCAGCCCCAGCATTTT. The full variable domain, completed using reference TRBV19 and TRBJ1-5, is DGGITQSPKYLFRKEGQNVTLSCEQNLNHDAMYWYRQDPGQGLRLIYYSQIVNDFQKGDIAEGYSVSREKKESFPLTVTSAQKNPTAFYLCASSLQDYSNQPQHFGDGTRLSIL.